What follows is one T cell receptor (beta chain) and its context. The antigen remains undetermined. The data derive from a study of OX40 agonist ivuxolimab in advanced cancers. At the level of the study: Ivuxolimab is an agonistic anti-OX40 (CD134) antibody, and patients were treated with it. Patients were dosed intravenously with ivuxolimab at 0.01 to 10 mg/kg every 2 weeks. With a range of 23 to 79, age averaged approximately 64 years, and around 83% were male.

This table comes from immunoSEQ multiplex PCR, and its TCRdb copy is limited to in-frame clones, with some not included. This table holds 60,000 or so clones, around 90% found once. Germline assignment: CDR1 LNHDA and CDR2 SQIVND (reference sequence). The CDR3 is 14 residues long. The ends lost 5 bases at V and 5 bases at J; junction bases unmatched: 7. Study-wide points: On average, CD8+ T cells showed a greater number of expanded clones than CD4+.

The origin of this receptor is an adult with an advanced solid tumor such as melanoma, head and neck, liver or kidney cancer. The rearrangement uses TRBV19 and TRBJ2-5; 8 nucleotides line up with TRBD2. The sample was CD4+ or CD8+ T cells sorted from blood, taken in a trial of the OX40 agonist ivuxolimab. The CDR3 sequence: CASSSRSSGETQYF. For the CDR3, the DNA is TGTGCCAGTAGTTCGCGATCTAGCGGGGAGACCCAGTACTTC.